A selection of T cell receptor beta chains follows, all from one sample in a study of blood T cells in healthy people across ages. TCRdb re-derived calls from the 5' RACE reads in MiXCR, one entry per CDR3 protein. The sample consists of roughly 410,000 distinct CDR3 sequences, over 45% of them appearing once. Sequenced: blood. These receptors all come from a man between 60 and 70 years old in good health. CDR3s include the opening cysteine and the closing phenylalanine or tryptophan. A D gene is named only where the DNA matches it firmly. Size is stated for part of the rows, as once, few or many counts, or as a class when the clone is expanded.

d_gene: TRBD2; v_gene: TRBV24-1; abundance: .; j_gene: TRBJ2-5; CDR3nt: TGTGCCACCAGTGATTTTCCTAGCGGGAGTCAGGAGACCCAGTACTTC; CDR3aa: CATSDFPSGSQETQYF
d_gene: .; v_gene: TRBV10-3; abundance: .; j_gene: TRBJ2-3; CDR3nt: TGTGCCATCAGTGACGTGAAAGACTTCACAGATACGCAGTATTTT; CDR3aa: CAISDVKDFTDTQYF
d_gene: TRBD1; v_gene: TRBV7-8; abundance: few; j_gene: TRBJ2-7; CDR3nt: TGTGCCAGCAGCCGCCTTCGGGACAGGGGGTACGAGCAGTACTTC; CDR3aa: CASSRLRDRGYEQYF
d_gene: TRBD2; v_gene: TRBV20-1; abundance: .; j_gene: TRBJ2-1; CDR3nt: TGCAGTGCTAGAGATAGGACTAGCGGGAGGGGTGAGCAGTTCTTC; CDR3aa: CSARDRTSGRGEQFF
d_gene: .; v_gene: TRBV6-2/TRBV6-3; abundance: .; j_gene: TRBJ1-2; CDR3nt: TGTGCCAGCAGTATCGGGTTTCGCTACACCTTC; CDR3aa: CASSIGFRYTF
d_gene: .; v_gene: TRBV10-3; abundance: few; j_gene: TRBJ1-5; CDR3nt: TGTGCCATCAGTGAAGGGCAGTCTAGCAATCAGCCCCAGCATTTT; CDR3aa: CAISEGQSSNQPQHF
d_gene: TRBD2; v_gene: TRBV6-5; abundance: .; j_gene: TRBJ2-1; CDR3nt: TGTGCCAGCAGTTACCCTAGCGGCTCCTACAATGAGCAGTTCTTC; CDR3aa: CASSYPSGSYNEQFF
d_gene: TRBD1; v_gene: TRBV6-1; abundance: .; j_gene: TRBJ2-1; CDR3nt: TGTGCCAGCAGACTAAATGTCGGACAGGGCTACAATGAGCAGTTCTTC; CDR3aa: CASRLNVGQGYNEQFF
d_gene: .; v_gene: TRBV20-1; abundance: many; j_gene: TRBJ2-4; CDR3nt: TGCAGTGCTAGAGAGGAGCGAATCAGGAACATTCAGTACTTC; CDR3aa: CSAREERIRNIQYF
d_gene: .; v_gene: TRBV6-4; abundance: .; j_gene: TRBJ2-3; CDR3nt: TGTGCCAGCAGTGTGGAGGTTACAGATACGCAGTATTTT; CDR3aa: CASSVEVTDTQYF
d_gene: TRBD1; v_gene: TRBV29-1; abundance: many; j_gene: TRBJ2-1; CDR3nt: TGCAGCGCTGAATGGGGACTCGGGACAGGGGGGAACAATGAGCAGTTCTTC; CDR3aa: CSAEWGLGTGGNNEQFF
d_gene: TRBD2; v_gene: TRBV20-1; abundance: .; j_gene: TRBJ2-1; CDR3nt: TGCAGTGCTATTAGCGGGGGGGGAAATGAGCAGTTCTTC; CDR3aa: CSAISGGGNEQFF
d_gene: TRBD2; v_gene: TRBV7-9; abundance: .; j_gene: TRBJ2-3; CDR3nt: TGTGCCAGCAGCCCGACCGGGACTAGGAGCACAGATACGCAGTATTTT; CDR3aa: CASSPTGTRSTDTQYF
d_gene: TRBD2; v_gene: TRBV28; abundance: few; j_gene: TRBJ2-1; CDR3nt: TGTGCCAGCAGTTTAGCGGCGGGGGGCCGCAATGAGCAGTTCTTC; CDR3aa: CASSLAAGGRNEQFF
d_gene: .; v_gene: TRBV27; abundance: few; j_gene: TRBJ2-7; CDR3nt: TGTGCCACCAGGGCGTCGCCGATCTCCTACAATGAGCAGTACTTC; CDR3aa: CATRASPISYNEQYF
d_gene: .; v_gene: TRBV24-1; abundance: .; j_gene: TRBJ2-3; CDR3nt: TGTGCCACCAGTGCTAGGGACGGGGTGGCAGATACGCAGTATTTT; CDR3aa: CATSARDGVADTQYF